This passage covers 26 T cell receptor beta chains from one sample sequenced in a study of regulatory T cells in long-lasting Graves disease. Time point of the sample: newly diagnosed GD, antithyroid drugs for less than 3 months. From RNA extracted from PBMCs, the TCR library was made. To make TCR beta libraries, researchers used iRepertoire HTBI primers and Arm-PCR of CDR3 regions. MiXCR, run by TCRdb on the multiplex PCR reads, gives a single entry per CDR3 protein. Altogether under 300,000 distinct CDR3 sequences are present, 20% to 25% being singletons, with the ten largest covering roughly 13%. This specimen consisted of peripheral blood mononuclear cells (PBMCs), obtained at new diagnosis, from a patient treated with antithyroid drugs. These receptors all come from a female donor with Graves disease.

V gene TRBV7-2 combines with J gene TRBJ2-6; tentatively, D is TRBD1 (6 bases). CDR1 and CDR2 (germline): SGHTA, FQGNSA. The length of the CDR3 is 16 residues. Trimming removed 3 bases at V and 2 bases at J, with 11 bases between. CDR3 in amino acids: CASSLQGTAGANVLTF. The CDR3 region has the DNA TGTGCCAGCAGCTTGCAGGGGACCGCTGGGGCCAACGTCCTGACTTTC.

This clonotype occurred many times. The rearrangement uses TRBV20-1 and TRBJ2-3; D possibly uses TRBD1 or TRBD2 (5 bases each). Trimming took 5 bases from V and 3 from J, leaving 18 bases between them. The germline CDR1 and CDR2 sequences are DFQATT and SNEGSKA (reference sequence). CDR3 length equals 15 residues. CDR3 region: CSASRDHTKTDTQYF. CDR3 bases: TGCAGTGCTTCAAGGGACCATACAAAAACAGATACGCAGTATTTT.

V gene TRBV11-2 combines with J gene TRBJ2-5; 12 bases are a match to TRBD2. The CDR3 runs to 16 residues. Trimming took 8 bases from V and 4 from J; bases not matched to a gene: 11. The germline CDR1 and CDR2 sequences are SGHAT and FQNNGV. CDR3 sequence (DNA): TGTGCCAGCCAGGGGATACTAGCGGGAGGCGGAGAGACCCAGTACTTC. Translating gives CASQGILAGGGETQYF.

In its sample, this clonotype was seen once. CDR3 DNA sequence: TGTGCCAGCAGCTCCCCCGGGACCTCCACTAACTATGGCTACACCTTC. This sequence encodes CASSSPGTSTNYGYTF. The chain employs TRBV7-9 and TRBJ1-2; D perhaps matches TRBD1 (5 bases). Germline CDR1 and CDR2: SEHNR and FQNEAQ (reference sequence). This CDR3 has 16 amino acids. V was trimmed by 4 bases and J by 0 bases, leaving 15 bases between them.

This clonotype was recorded many times. This chain uses TRBV7-8 with TRBJ1-1; unclear D gene. The CDR3 length is 13 residues. With 8 bases removed from V and 1 base from J, the gap between germline ends came to 11 bases. Germline assignment: CDR1 SGHVS and CDR2 FQNEAQ. The CDR3 nucleotides read TGTGCCAGCCTCGGGGTGAGGAACACTGAAGCTTTCTTT. As protein: CASLGVRNTEAFF.

This chain uses TRBV7-9 with TRBJ1-1, with unresolved D. Per the germline V gene, CDR1 is SEHNR and CDR2 is FQNEAQ (reference sequence). The CDR3 has 11 amino acids. V lost 5 bases, J lost 6 bases, and 7 bases lay in between. The CDR3 spells CASSPSPEAFF. CDR3 in DNA: TGTGCCAGCAGCCCATCTCCTGAAGCTTTCTTT.

This clonotype was found many times. The chain couples TRBV6-5 to TRBJ2-5, with D possibly being TRBD1 or TRBD2 (5 bases each). Germline CDR1 reads MNHEY; CDR2 reads SVGAGI. V was pared by 2 bases and J by 5 bases, with 15 bases between. This CDR3 comprises 15 residues. The CDR3 DNA is TGTGCCAGCAGTTACCCTCCCCGGGACGGGGAGACCCAGTACTTC. Residues: CASSYPPRDGETQYF.

At least ten counts were recorded for this clonotype. The rearrangement links TRBV27 to TRBJ1-5; possibly TRBD1 for D (5 bases). From germline, CDR1 is MNHEY and CDR2 SMNVEV (reference sequence). The V and J ends lost 4 bases and 6 bases respectively, with 22 bases between them. This CDR3 spans 17 amino acids. CDR3 protein: CASSSFSRGSLSQPQHF. CDR3 DNA sequence: TGTGCCAGCAGTTCCTTCAGCCGGGGGTCTCTTTCTCAGCCCCAGCATTTT.

This clonotype was seen ten or more times. The rearrangement links TRBV14 to TRBJ2-1; D call uncertain. Germline V gene data show CDR1 as SGHDN and CDR2 as FVKESK. V dropped 0 bases and J dropped 1 base, with 1 base sitting between them. The CDR3 extends over 13 amino acids. As DNA, the CDR3 is TGTGCCAGCAGCCAAGAGTCCTACAATGAGCAGTTCTTC. This gives the protein CASSQESYNEQFF.

This clonotype was observed at least ten times. The genes are TRBV2 and TRBJ2-2, with D possibly being TRBD1 or TRBD2 (5 bases each). The germline V gene encodes CDR1 SNHLY and CDR2 FYNNEI. V lost 7 bases, J lost 4 bases, and 13 bases lay in between. This CDR3 is built from 14 residues. The CDR3: CASTQWGSTGELFF. CDR3 DNA sequence: TGTGCCAGCACCCAGTGGGGGAGCACCGGGGAGCTGTTTTTT.

This clonotype was counted ten times or more. The gene calls are TRBV18 and TRBJ1-5; no clear D. CDR1 KGHSH and CDR2 LQKENI come from the germline V gene. The CDR3 loop spans 16 amino acids. The germline V and J ends were trimmed by 3 bases and 0 bases, with 12 bases remaining between them. CDR3 coding DNA: TGTGCCAGCTCACCCCGGACCGCTTATAGCAATCAGCCCCAGCATTTT. Translated: CASSPRTAYSNQPQHF.

As concerns this clonotype: This likely came from a read error, as a far larger clone is one base away. This rearrangement joins TRBV5-5 to TRBJ1-1; no clear D. CDR3 length equals 15 residues. In germline, CDR1 is SGHKS, CDR2 YYEKEE (reference sequence). The CDR3 loop reads CASSPREGWSTETFF. CDR3 bases: TGTGCCAGCTCACCACGAGAGGGTTGGAGCACTGAAACTTTCTTT.

As for this clonotype: Since no conserved phenylalanine or tryptophan closes the CDR3, a read error is the likely cause. The chain carries TRBV7-2 and TRBJ1-1; maybe TRBD1 (6 bases). Germline V gives CDR1 SGHTA, CDR2 FQGNSA. The CDR3 has 12 residues. Trimming removed 8 bases from V and 7 bases from J, with 14 bases in between. The CDR3 DNA follows: TGTGCCAGCTCGGGGGGGCAGATTGAAGCTTTCTTA. Translation gives CASSGGQIEAFL.

The J gene is TRBJ2-1, the V gene TRBV29-1; 9 bases match TRBD1. Germline values: CDR1 SQVTM, CDR2 ANQGSEA. The CDR3 runs 14 residues. The junction had 12 bases not matched to a gene; V was cut back by 8 bases and J by 7 bases. CDR3 DNA sequence: TGCAGCTTCAACGGCGGGACAGGGCTTAATGAGCAGTTCTTC. It specifies CSFNGGTGLNEQFF.

This clonotype was counted a few times. The chain has TRBV15 and TRBJ2-1; a weak D match, TRBD2 (5 bases). Germline V gene sequence: CDR1 LNHNV, CDR2 YYDKDF (reference sequence). The CDR3 is made up of 16 amino acids. Between the trimmed V and J ends, which lost 5 bases and 0 bases, there was a span of 14 bases. The CDR3: CATSAPRAGSYNEQFF. CDR3 DNA sequence: TGTGCCACCAGCGCACCGAGGGCAGGCTCCTACAATGAGCAGTTCTTC.

Comments on this clonotype: With only one base between it and a far larger clone, this is likely a read error. V usage is TRBV14 and J usage is TRBJ2-4; maybe TRBD1 (6 bases). The CDR3 runs to 15 residues. With 7 bases removed from V and 1 base from J, the gap between germline ends came to 14 bases. The germline CDR1 and CDR2 sequences are SGHDN and FVKESK. Written as DNA, the CDR3 is TGTGCCAGCAACGCGAACACAGGGGCCAAAAACATTCAGTACTTC. Amino acids: CASNANTGAKNIQYF.

In its sample, this clonotype was seen many times. The chain couples TRBV7-9 to TRBJ1-1; 10 positions agree with TRBD1. Germline loops: CDR1 SEHNR, CDR2 FQNEAQ (reference sequence). CDR3 length equals 11 residues. V shed 3 bases and J 11 bases; nucleotides not matched to a gene: 0. The CDR3 spells CASSLDRGAFF. The CDR3 bases are TGTGCCAGCAGCTTGGACAGGGGGGCTTTCTTT.

This clonotype has more than one count but fewer than ten. The chain employs TRBV20-1 and TRBJ1-3; D call uncertain. V was trimmed by 5 bases and J by 4 bases, leaving 6 bases between them. Germline V lookup: CDR1 DFQATT, CDR2 SNEGSKA (reference sequence). This CDR3 region has 11 residues. The CDR3 nucleotides read TGCAGTGCTGAAAGAGGAAACACCATATATTTT. Protein: CSAERGNTIYF.

This clonotype was counted ten times or more. The chain links TRBV27 to TRBJ1-5; a weak D match, TRBD1 (5 bases). The CDR3 spans 14 residues. Germline-derived CDR1 and CDR2 are MNHEY and SMNVEV (reference sequence). V lost 4 bases and J 3 bases, leaving 10 bases between the germline ends. CDR3 DNA: TGTGCCAGCAGTTGGCAGGGTTTCAATCAGCCCCAGCATTTT. Translation gives CASSWQGFNQPQHF.

This clonotype was recorded at least ten times. The genes are TRBV29-1 and TRBJ2-5; 7 bases map to TRBD2. Germline V gene sequence: CDR1 SQVTM, CDR2 ANQGSEA. J gave up 5 bases and V 8 bases, and 20 bases lay outside the gene matches. This CDR3 has 16 residues. The CDR3 reads CSSDGGGSTWGETQYF. The CDR3 DNA reads TGCAGCTCTGACGGGGGAGGGTCTACCTGGGGGGAGACCCAGTACTTC. Full variable domain (outside the CDR3, taken from reference TRBV29-1 and TRBJ2-5): SAVISQKPSRDICQRGTSLTIQCQVDSQVTMMFWYRQQPGQSLTLIATANQGSEATYESGFVIDKFPISRPNLTFSTLTVSNMSPEDSSIYLCSSDGGGSTWGETQYFGPGTRLLVL.

Ten or more counts support this clonotype. The gene calls are TRBV20-1 and TRBJ2-1; D unclear. Per germline, CDR1 DFQATT and CDR2 SNEGSKA (reference sequence). CDR3 size: 13 residues. V gave up 6 bases and J gave up 6 bases, with 15 bases separating them. In nucleotides, the CDR3 is TGCAGTGCGAGATTAACAAGGGTCAATGAGCAGTTCTTC. Its translation is CSARLTRVNEQFF.

Many counts were recorded for this clonotype. The V and J genes are TRBV2 and TRBJ2-7; D may be TRBD1 (5 bases). CDR1 SNHLY and CDR2 FYNNEI come from the germline V gene. With 3 bases removed from V and 7 bases from J, the gap between germline ends came to 19 bases. The CDR3 spans 15 residues. The DNA for the CDR3 is TGTGCCAGCAGTGAGAGCGCAGGGCCCGCCGGGGAGCAGTACTTC. The encoded protein is CASSESAGPAGEQYF. The full variable domain, completed using reference TRBV2 and TRBJ2-7, is EPEVTQTPSHQVTQMGQEVILRCVPISNHLYFYWYRQILGQKVEFLVSFYNNEISEKSEIFDDQFSVERPDGSNFTLKIRSTKLEDSAMYFCASSESAGPAGEQYFGPGTRLTVT.

This clonotype has at least ten counts. The chain links TRBV11-2 to TRBJ2-3; D ambiguous. The germline V gene has CDR1 SGHAT and CDR2 FQNNGV. CDR3 length: 12 residues. V lost 4 bases to trimming and J lost 6 bases, with 8 bases between them. The chain's CDR3 is CASSYLMDTQYF. The CDR3 DNA reads TGTGCCAGCAGCTATCTGATGGATACGCAGTATTTT.

In this sample, this clonotype turned up many times. The chain uses TRBV7-2 and TRBJ2-3; D is unresolved. V lost 3 bases to trimming and J lost 2 bases, with 9 bases between them. CDR3 size: 14 residues. The germline V gene encodes CDR1 SGHTA and CDR2 FQGNSA. The CDR3 loop is CASSFDSHTDTQYF. DNA of the CDR3: TGTGCCAGCAGCTTTGACTCCCACACAGATACGCAGTATTTT.

This clonotype was seen at least ten times. The rearrangement links TRBV4-1 to TRBJ1-3; D is undetermined. The CDR3 consists of 15 residues. V lost 1 base, J lost 5 bases, and 12 bases lay in between. Germline V gene lookup returns CDR1 MGHRA and CDR2 YSYEKL. The CDR3 sequence is CASSQVGRMRNTIYF. CDR3 nucleotides: TGCGCCAGCAGCCAAGTGGGCAGAATGAGAAACACCATATATTTT.

This clonotype came up many times. V usage is TRBV24-1 and J usage is TRBJ2-2; TRBD2 agrees at 7 bases. Per germline, CDR1 KGHDR and CDR2 SFDVKD. Trimming removed 4 bases from V and 1 base from J; junction bases left unmatched: 8. The CDR3 sequence is 17 residues long. The CDR3 here is CATSDQVAGVNTGELFF. DNA of the CDR3: TGTGCCACCAGTGACCAGGTGGCGGGAGTGAACACCGGGGAGCTGTTTTTT.